This T cell receptor (beta chain) emerged from a study of neurological immune-mediated disorders. CDR1 is SGHRS, CDR2 YFSETQ, per germline. The CDR3 runs 16 residues. V was pared by 3 bases and J by 4 bases, with 6 bases of the junction left unmatched. This clonotype has ten or more counts. TCRdb re-derived calls from the 5' RACE reads in MiXCR, one entry per CDR3 protein. Found here are about 66,000 distinct CDR3 sequences, roughly 4.5% of them singletons; the top ten hold about 2.2%. This clonotype was obtained from a woman in her 70s with multiple sclerosis. The rearrangement uses TRBV5-1 and TRBJ2-1; 11 positions agree with TRBD2. Sequencing was performed on PBMCs. The CDR3 DNA reads as TGCGCCAGCAGCTCGGGGGGACTAGCGGTTTACAATGAGCAGTTCTTC. Translating gives CASSSGGLAVYNEQFF.